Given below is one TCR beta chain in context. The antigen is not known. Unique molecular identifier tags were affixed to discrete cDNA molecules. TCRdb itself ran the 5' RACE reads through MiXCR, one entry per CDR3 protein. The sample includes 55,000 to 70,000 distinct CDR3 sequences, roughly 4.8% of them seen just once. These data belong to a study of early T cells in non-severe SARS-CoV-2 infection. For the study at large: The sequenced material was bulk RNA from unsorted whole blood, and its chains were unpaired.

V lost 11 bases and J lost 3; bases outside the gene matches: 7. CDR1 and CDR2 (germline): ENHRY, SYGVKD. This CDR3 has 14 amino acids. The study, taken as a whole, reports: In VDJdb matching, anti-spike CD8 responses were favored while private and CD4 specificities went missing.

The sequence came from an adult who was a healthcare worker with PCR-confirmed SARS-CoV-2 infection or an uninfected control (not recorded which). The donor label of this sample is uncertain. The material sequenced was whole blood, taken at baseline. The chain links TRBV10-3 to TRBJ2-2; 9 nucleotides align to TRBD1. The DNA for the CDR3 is TGTGCCGCAGGGACAGGGCTGGACACCGGGGAGCTGTTTTTT. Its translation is CAAGTGLDTGELFF.